This is a list of T cell receptor beta chains from one sample in a study of tumour-infiltrating T cells in Burkitt lymphoma. Profiling relied on immunoSEQ multiplex PCR, and the TCRdb table lists in-frame clones only, not all of them. The sample carries about 50,000 clones, less than 40% recorded once. Sequenced input: tumor tissue. Receptors originate from a human donor with Burkitt lymphoma. Both conserved end residues are part of each CDR3. The D gene is left open where the match is weak. Clone size is stated in some rows and not others, as once, few, many or a class when expanded.

>-|TRBV6-1|-|TRBJ2-5
TGTGCCGGCGGGGGCCGGGAGACCCAGTACTTC
CAGGGRETQYF
>-|TRBV13|-|TRBJ2-7
TGTGCCAGCAGCTTAGGGACTGCCCCCTACGAGCAGTACTTC
CASSLGTAPYEQYF
>-|TRBV7-2|-|TRBJ2-5
TGTGCCAGCAGCTTCTCAGAGACCCAGTACTTC
CASSFSETQYF
>-|TRBV10-2|TRBD1|TRBJ1-4
TGCGCCAGCAGTGAGGGTAGGGGGCTAAACGAAAAACTGTTTTTT
CASSEGRGLNEKLFF
>-|TRBV7-9|-|TRBJ2-3
TGTGCCAGCAGCTCGCCTGGGGGGGCCGGCACAGATACGCAGTATTTT
CASSSPGGAGTDTQYF
>few|TRBV5-4|-|TRBJ1-1
TGTGCCAGCAGCTTGGCGGACACCGGAGGCACTGAAGCTTTCTTT
CASSLADTGGTEAFF
>few|TRBV11-1|-|TRBJ1-1
TGTGCCAGCAAAATGGGGGGCAGAGTCACTGAAGCTTTCTTT
CASKMGGRVTEAFF
>-|TRBV7-2|-|TRBJ1-1
TGTGCCAGCAGCTTTATGGACAGAGGAGTTGAAGCTTTCTTT
CASSFMDRGVEAFF
>-|TRBV4-2|-|TRBJ2-7
TGTGCCAGCAGCCGCCCGTCAGGGAACGAGCAGTACTTC
CASSRPSGNEQYF
>few|TRBV4-1|-|TRBJ1-2
TGCGCCAGCAGCCCCCCTGGGCCGGGGGGCCGGGATGGCTACACCTTC
CASSPPGPGGRDGYTF
>-|TRBV11-2|-|TRBJ1-1
TGTGCCAGCAGCTCTCGAAGGAACACTGAAGCTTTCTTT
CASSSRRNTEAFF
>-|TRBV5-4|-|TRBJ2-5
TGTGCCAGCAGCAAACAGGGAACCCAAGAGACCCAGTACTTC
CASSKQGTQETQYF
>-|TRBV7-7|-|TRBJ2-5
TGTGCCAGCAGTCCCGTGGGGGGCGAGGAGACCCAGTACTTC
CASSPVGGEETQYF
>few|TRBV11-3|-|TRBJ2-7
TGTGCCAGCAGCTTGAGGGGGGGGAACACCTACGAGCAGTACTTC
CASSLRGGNTYEQYF
>-|TRBV4-3|-|TRBJ1-5
TGCGCCAGCAGCCAAGACCCCCACAATCAGCCCCAGCATTTT
CASSQDPHNQPQHF
>-|TRBV15|-|TRBJ2-7
TGTGCCACCAGCAGAGCCCGTCGGTCCAGTTACGAGCAGTACTTC
CATSRARRSSYEQYF